This passage covers 25 T cell receptor beta chains from one sample sequenced in a study of a mutant IDH1 vaccine in newly diagnosed glioma (dated by TCRdb to the early 2020s). These TCRs' antigens remain unknown. The protocol used for the library was the immunoSEQ multiplex PCR assay. The immuneACCESS repertoire file appears here via TCRdb, limited to in-frame rearrangements. These files lack a portion of the clones; in checked studies, under half of the deficit traces to unresolved V genes, and the cause of the others is not known. Across this sample there are approximately 61,000 clones, with 80% to 90% seen only once. The ten largest account for roughly 5.7% of the sample. The meaning of the sample's time point label: week 35, safety follow-up. Each vaccine dose was 300 ug of a 20-mer mutant IDH1 peptide in Montanide, given subcutaneously with topical imiquimod. The material was PBMCs, obtained from a glioma patient whose treatment included an IDH1 peptide vaccine. The receptors come from a man in his forties with glioma.

This chain uses TRBV10-1 with TRBJ2-2; TRBD2 matches 7 bases. Germline lookup yields CDR1 WNHNN and CDR2 SYGVQD (reference sequence). The CDR3 has 15 amino acids. The J segment lost 0 bases and the V segment lost 3 bases, leaving 1 base of the junction unmatched. DNA for the CDR3: TGCGCCAGCAGTGATCTAGCGGCGAACACCGGGGAGCTGTTTTTT. This translates into CASSDLAANTGELFF.

The V and J genes are TRBV18 and TRBJ2-7; TRBD1 agrees at 7 bases. The CDR3 sequence is 13 residues long. The germline V gene has CDR1 KGHSH and CDR2 LQKENI. V trimming: 3 bases; J trimming: 6 bases; junction bases outside the gene matches: 5. CDR3 protein: CASSPRQGSEQYF. The CDR3 DNA reads as TGTGCCAGCTCACCGCGACAGGGAAGCGAGCAGTACTTC.

This sequence joins TRBV9 and TRBJ2-5, with TRBD2 identical over 11 bases. CDR1 SGDLS and CDR2 YYNGEE come from the germline V gene. This CDR3 has 14 residues. V was clipped by 2 bases and J by 4 bases; unmatched bases: 1. Here the CDR3 DNA reads TGTGCCAGCAGCGTTCTAGCGGGGGGAGAGACCCAGTACTTC. As protein: CASSVLAGGETQYF. Drawing the rest from reference TRBV9 and TRBJ2-5, the complete variable domain is DSGVTQTPKHLITATGQRVTLRCSPRSGDLSVYWYQQSLDQGLQFLIQYYNGEERAKGNILERFSAQQFPDLHSELNLSSLELGDSALYFCASSVLAGGETQYFGPGTRLLVL.

The V gene is TRBV6-1, the J gene TRBJ1-2; D is uncertain. Looked up from germline, CDR1 is MNHNS and CDR2 is SASEGT. The V and J ends lost 3 bases and 4 bases respectively, with 18 bases between them. The CDR3 consists of 16 residues. The CDR3 loop reads CASSDRTTPARYGYTF. The CDR3 DNA reads TGTGCCAGCAGTGATCGGACGACACCCGCCCGCTATGGCTACACCTTC.

The chain uses TRBV7-9 and TRBJ1-3, with 7 positions matching TRBD1. The CDR3 length is 16 residues. The trim removed 5 bases at V and 0 bases at J, leaving 7 bases unmatched. Per germline, CDR1 SEHNR and CDR2 FQNEAQ (reference sequence). The CDR3: CASSAGQRFSGNTIYF. In DNA, the CDR3 is TGTGCCAGCAGCGCGGGACAGAGATTCTCTGGAAACACCATATATTTT.

V usage is TRBV6-5 and J usage is TRBJ2-7, with 11 bases lining up with TRBD1. Germline V gene sequence: CDR1 MNHEY, CDR2 SVGAGI. The CDR3 has 16 amino acids. Unmatched junction bases numbered 4, after V lost 2 bases and J lost 1 base. The CDR3 DNA follows: TGTGCCAGCAGTTACGCGGGACAGGGGGTTTCCTACGAGCAGTACTTC. It specifies CASSYAGQGVSYEQYF.

This clone appeared a single time. CDR3 in amino acids: CASTEPGGAGYTF. The CDR3 nucleotides read TGTGCCAGTACAGAACCAGGGGGCGCTGGCTACACCTTC. The genes are TRBV19 and TRBJ1-2; 8 nucleotides line up with TRBD1. The CDR3 spans 13 residues. Looked up from germline, CDR1 is LNHDA and CDR2 is SQIVND (reference sequence). The V segment lost 7 bases and the J segment 7 bases; nucleotides outside the gene matches: 8.

The rearrangement links TRBV10-3 to TRBJ2-1; D possibly corresponds to TRBD2 (5 bases). The CDR3 consists of 14 residues. V shed 5 bases and J shed 2 bases, with 10 bases lying between them. Germline CDR1 ENHRY, CDR2 SYGVKD. The CDR3: CAISSPRAYNEQFF. In DNA form, the CDR3 reads TGTGCCATCAGTTCTCCGAGGGCCTACAATGAGCAGTTCTTC.

This chain links TRBV25-1 with TRBJ2-1, with 11 bases that match TRBD1. CDR3 length equals 14 residues. The trim removed 1 base at V and 8 bases at J, leaving 1 base unmatched. The germline V gene encodes CDR1 MGHDK and CDR2 SYGVNS. The CDR3 DNA reads TGTGCCAGCAGTGAATGGGACAGGGGGGATGAGCAGTTCTTC. Protein: CASSEWDRGDEQFF.

This chain joins TRBV27 and TRBJ1-6; 10 bases fit TRBD1. The CDR3 extends over 19 amino acids. The V gene end was trimmed by 2 bases and the J gene end by 4 bases; junction bases not matched to a gene: 11. Germline V CDR1 and CDR2: MNHEY, SMNVEV (reference sequence). The CDR3 coding sequence is TGTGCCAGCAGTTTAAGTTATCGGACAGGGGGTGTTTATAATTCACCCCTCCACTTT. Amino acids: CASSLSYRTGGVYNSPLHF.

This clone showed up just once. The CDR3 reads CASSFERTEYEQYF. The CDR3 coding sequence is TGCGCCAGCAGCTTTGAGAGGACAGAGTACGAGCAGTACTTC. The chain carries TRBV5-1 and TRBJ2-7; the D gene is possibly TRBD1 (6 bases). Germline V gene lookup returns CDR1 SGHRS and CDR2 YFSETQ. The CDR3 consists of 14 residues. V was cut by 2 bases and J by 4 bases, with 13 bases left in between.

V is TRBV7-2 and J is TRBJ2-7; the match to TRBD1 covers 9 bases. The CDR3 covers 15 residues. The V gene's germline CDR1 is SGHTA and CDR2 FQGNSA. J was trimmed by 3 bases and V by 1 base; bases with no gene match: 4. The DNA of the CDR3 is TGTGCCAGCAGCTTAGTGGGGACAGGGTTCTACGAGCAGTACTTC. This gives the protein CASSLVGTGFYEQYF. The entire variable domain, with the rest obtained from reference TRBV7-2 and TRBJ2-7, is as follows: GAGVSQSPSNKVTEKGKDVELRCDPISGHTALYWYRQSLGQGLEFLIYFQGNSAPDKSGLPSDRFSAERTGGSVSTLTIQRTQQEDSAVYLCASSLVGTGFYEQYFGPGTRLTVT.

This clone was detected a few times. The rearrangement joins TRBV19 to TRBJ1-1; D gene ambiguous. The CDR3 consists of 13 residues. Germline V gene lookup returns CDR1 LNHDA and CDR2 SQIVND (reference sequence). Trimming shortened V by 9 bases and J by 1 base, and 12 bases separated the two germline ends. The CDR3 coding sequence is TGTGCCAGCCACGGCCTTAGGAACACTGAAGCTTTCTTT. Its translation: CASHGLRNTEAFF.

The CDR3 loop is CASSIVAGGGNEQFF. The CDR3 coding sequence is TGTGCCAGTAGTATAGTTGCGGGAGGGGGCAATGAGCAGTTCTTC. This chain links TRBV19 with TRBJ2-1; TRBD2 aligns across 9 bases. This CDR3 is 15 amino acids long. CDR1 is LNHDA and CDR2 is SQIVND in the germline V gene (reference sequence). The junction had 4 bases not matched to a gene; V was cut back by 1 base and J by 6 bases.

The V and J genes are TRBV29-1 and TRBJ2-5; D is possibly TRBD2 (6 bases). CDR3 size: 13 residues. Trimming removed 4 bases at V and 4 bases at J, with 13 bases between. The germline V gene has CDR1 SQVTM and CDR2 ANQGSEA. CDR3 DNA: TGCAGCGTTGCTCGGGGGATGCTAGAGACCCAGTACTTC. This gives the protein CSVARGMLETQYF.

The V gene is TRBV2, the J gene TRBJ2-7, with D possibly matching TRBD2 (5 bases). This CDR3 is 12 amino acids long. Germline loops: CDR1 SNHLY, CDR2 FYNNEI. V was clipped by 6 bases and J by 5 bases, with 11 bases between them. The CDR3 DNA reads as TGTGCCAGCAGCGAAACTAGTAACGAGCAGTACTTC. Protein sequence: CASSETSNEQYF. The entire variable domain, with the rest obtained from reference TRBV2 and TRBJ2-7, is as follows: EPEVTQTPSHQVTQMGQEVILRCVPISNHLYFYWYRQILGQKVEFLVSFYNNEISEKSEIFDDQFSVERPDGSNFTLKIRSTKLEDSAMYFCASSETSNEQYFGPGTRLTVT.

The V gene is TRBV5-6, the J gene TRBJ2-3, with D possibly being TRBD2 (5 bases). Per the germline V gene, CDR1 is SGHDT and CDR2 is YYEEEE. The CDR3 runs 15 residues. V lost 0 bases and J 4 bases, leaving 12 bases between the germline ends. CDR3 nucleotide sequence: TGTGCCAGCAGCTTGGCTATGAGGGCGGCAGATACGCAGTATTTT. Residues: CASSLAMRAADTQYF.

The CDR3 reads CASSLRSGNPNTGELFF. Here the CDR3 DNA reads TGCGCCAGCAGCTTGCGAAGCGGGAACCCGAACACCGGGGAGCTGTTTTTT. V gene TRBV5-1 combines with J gene TRBJ2-2; 7 bases align to TRBD2. Germline lookup yields CDR1 SGHRS and CDR2 YFSETQ. The CDR3 totals 17 residues. With 1 base clipped from V and 0 bases from J, the junction kept 6 bases outside the gene matches.

The chain employs TRBV7-9 and TRBJ1-1; D possibly corresponds to TRBD1 (5 bases). With 5 bases removed from V and 4 bases from J, the gap between germline ends came to 8 bases. Germline V gives CDR1 SEHNR, CDR2 FQNEAQ (reference sequence). The CDR3 contains 12 residues. Here the CDR3 DNA reads TGTGCCAGCAGCGCCAGGGTCACTGAAGCTTTCTTT. Amino acids: CASSARVTEAFF.

V gene TRBV5-1 combines with J gene TRBJ2-5; weak D call: TRBD1 (6 bases). Looked up from germline, CDR1 is SGHRS and CDR2 is YFSETQ. This CDR3 is built from 15 residues. Trimming removed 0 bases from V and 1 base from J, with 10 bases in between. The CDR3 DNA sequence: TGCGCCAGCAGCTTGGCCGGGACATTCCAAGAGACCCAGTACTTC. Protein sequence: CASSLAGTFQETQYF.

This rearrangement joins TRBV30 to TRBJ1-2; a possible D gene is TRBD1 (5 bases). Deletions cut 8 bases from V and 4 bases from J, with 17 bases between. Per the germline V gene, CDR1 is GTSNPN and CDR2 is SVGIG (reference sequence). The CDR3 length is 13 residues. CDR3 nucleotides: TGTGCCCGTTCTATTGGGACGGGCTATGGCTACACCTTC. This gives the protein CARSIGTGYGYTF. The full variable domain, in which reference TRBV30 and TRBJ1-2 provide the parts outside the CDR3, is SQTIHQWPATLVQPVGSPLSLECTVEGTSNPNLYWYRQAAGRGLQLLFYSVGIGQISSEVPQNLSASRPQDRQFILSSKKLLLSDSGFYLCARSIGTGYGYTFGSGTRLTVV.

This chain links TRBV19 with TRBJ1-5; D remains ambiguous. Germline CDR1 and CDR2: LNHDA and SQIVND (reference sequence). This CDR3 contains 15 residues. The V end lost 8 bases, the J end lost 0 bases, and 14 bases lay between the germline ends. This CDR3 reads CASRGGDYSNQPQHF. CDR3 bases: TGTGCCAGTCGGGGTGGAGATTATAGCAATCAGCCCCAGCATTTT. Full variable domain (remainder filled in from reference TRBV19 and TRBJ1-5): DGGITQSPKYLFRKEGQNVTLSCEQNLNHDAMYWYRQDPGQGLRLIYYSQIVNDFQKGDIAEGYSVSREKKESFPLTVTSAQKNPTAFYLCASRGGDYSNQPQHFGDGTRLSIL.

The CDR3: CASRHRVSGANVLTF. Written as DNA, the CDR3 is TGTGCCAGCAGGCACAGGGTCTCTGGGGCCAACGTCCTGACTTTC. This chain links TRBV11-2 with TRBJ2-6; tentatively, D is TRBD1 (6 bases). The V end lost 6 bases, the J end lost 0 bases, and 9 bases lay between the germline ends. This CDR3 contains 15 residues. CDR1 is SGHAT and CDR2 is FQNNGV in the germline V gene. The complete variable domain, with remaining parts taken from reference TRBV11-2 and TRBJ2-6, reads EAGVAQSPRYKIIEKRQSVAFWCNPISGHATLYWYQQILGQGPKLLIQFQNNGVVDDSQLPKDRFSAERLKGVDSTLKIQPAKLEDSAVYLCASRHRVSGANVLTFGAGSRLTVL.

V gene TRBV11-2 combines with J gene TRBJ2-5, with 9 bases that match TRBD1. Per the germline V gene, CDR1 is SGHAT and CDR2 is FQNNGV. V shed 5 bases and J 5 bases; nucleotides not matched to a gene: 6. The CDR3 loop spans 14 amino acids. CDR3 sequence: CASSPTGGRETQYF. The DNA for the CDR3 is TGTGCCAGCAGCCCCACAGGGGGCAGGGAGACCCAGTACTTC.

This chain links TRBV29-1 with TRBJ1-1; D remains unclear. Germline V lookup: CDR1 SQVTM, CDR2 ANQGSEA. The CDR3 has 14 residues. V was shortened by 1 base and J by 1 base, with 10 bases between the two germline ends. As DNA, the CDR3 is TGCAGCGTTGAAGTGTTCACTCCGAACACTGAAGCTTTCTTT. It yields the protein CSVEVFTPNTEAFF.